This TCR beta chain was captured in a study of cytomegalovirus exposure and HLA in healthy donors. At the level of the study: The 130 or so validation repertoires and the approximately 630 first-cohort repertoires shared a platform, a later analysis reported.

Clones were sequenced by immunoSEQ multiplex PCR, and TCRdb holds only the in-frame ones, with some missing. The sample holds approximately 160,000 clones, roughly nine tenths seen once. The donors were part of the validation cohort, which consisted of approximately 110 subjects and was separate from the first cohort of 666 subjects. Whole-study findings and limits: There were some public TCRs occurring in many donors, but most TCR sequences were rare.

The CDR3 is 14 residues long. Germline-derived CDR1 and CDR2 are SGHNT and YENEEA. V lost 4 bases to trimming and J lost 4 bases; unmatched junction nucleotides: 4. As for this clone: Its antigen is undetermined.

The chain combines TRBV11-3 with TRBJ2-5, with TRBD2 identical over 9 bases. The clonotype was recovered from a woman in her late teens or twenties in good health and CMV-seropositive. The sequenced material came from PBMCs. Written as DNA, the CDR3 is TGTGCCAGCAGCTCGGGACTAGCCAGAGAGACCCAGTACTTC. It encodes CASSSGLARETQYF.